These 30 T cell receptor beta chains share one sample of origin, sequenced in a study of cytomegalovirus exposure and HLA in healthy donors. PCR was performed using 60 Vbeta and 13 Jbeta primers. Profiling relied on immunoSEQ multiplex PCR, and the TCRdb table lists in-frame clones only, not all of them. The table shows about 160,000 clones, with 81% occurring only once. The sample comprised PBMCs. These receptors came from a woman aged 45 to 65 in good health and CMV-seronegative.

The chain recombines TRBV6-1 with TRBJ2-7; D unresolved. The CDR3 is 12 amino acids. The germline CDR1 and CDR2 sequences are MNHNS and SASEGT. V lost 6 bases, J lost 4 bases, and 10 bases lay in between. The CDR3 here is CASSKTVYEQYF. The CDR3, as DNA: TGTGCCAGCAGCAAAACAGTTTACGAGCAGTACTTC.

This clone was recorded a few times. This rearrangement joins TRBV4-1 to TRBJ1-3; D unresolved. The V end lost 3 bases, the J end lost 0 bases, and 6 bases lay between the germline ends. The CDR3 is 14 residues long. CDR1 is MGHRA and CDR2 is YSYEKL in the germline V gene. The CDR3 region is CASSHGDSGNTIYF. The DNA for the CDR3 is TGCGCCAGCAGCCACGGGGACTCTGGAAACACCATATATTTT.

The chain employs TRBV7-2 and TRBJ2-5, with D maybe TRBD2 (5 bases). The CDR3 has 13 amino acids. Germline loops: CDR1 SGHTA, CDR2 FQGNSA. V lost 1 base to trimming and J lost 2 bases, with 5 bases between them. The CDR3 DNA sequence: TGTGCCAGCAGCTTAGGGACTCAAGAGACCCAGTACTTC. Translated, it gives CASSLGTQETQYF. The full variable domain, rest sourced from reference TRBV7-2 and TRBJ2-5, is GAGVSQSPSNKVTEKGKDVELRCDPISGHTALYWYRQSLGQGLEFLIYFQGNSAPDKSGLPSDRFSAERTGGSVSTLTIQRTQQEDSAVYLCASSLGTQETQYFGPGTRLLVL.

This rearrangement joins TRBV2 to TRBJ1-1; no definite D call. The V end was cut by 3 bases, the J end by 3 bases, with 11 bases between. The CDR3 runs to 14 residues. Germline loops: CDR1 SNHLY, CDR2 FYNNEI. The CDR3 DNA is TGTGCCAGCAGTGATGGACTTGGGTACACTGAAGCTTTCTTT. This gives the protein CASSDGLGYTEAFF.

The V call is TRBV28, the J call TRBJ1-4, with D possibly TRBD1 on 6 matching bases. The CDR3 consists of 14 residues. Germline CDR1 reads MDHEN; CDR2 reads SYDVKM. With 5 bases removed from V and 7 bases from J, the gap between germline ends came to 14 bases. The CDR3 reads CASSTDRLGEKLFF. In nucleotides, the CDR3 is TGTGCCAGCAGTACCGACAGGCTTGGTGAAAAACTGTTTTTT.

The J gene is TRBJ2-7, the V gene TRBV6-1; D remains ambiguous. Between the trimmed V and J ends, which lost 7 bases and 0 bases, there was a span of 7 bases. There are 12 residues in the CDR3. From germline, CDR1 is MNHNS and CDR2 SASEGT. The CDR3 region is CASMRSSYEQYF. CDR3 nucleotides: TGTGCCAGCATGCGGAGCTCCTACGAGCAGTACTTC.

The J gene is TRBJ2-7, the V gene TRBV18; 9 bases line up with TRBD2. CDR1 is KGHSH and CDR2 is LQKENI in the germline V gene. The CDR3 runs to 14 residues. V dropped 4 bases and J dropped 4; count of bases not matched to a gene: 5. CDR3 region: CASSLVSGGYEQYF. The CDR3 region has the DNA TGTGCCAGCTCACTGGTTAGCGGGGGTTACGAGCAGTACTTC.

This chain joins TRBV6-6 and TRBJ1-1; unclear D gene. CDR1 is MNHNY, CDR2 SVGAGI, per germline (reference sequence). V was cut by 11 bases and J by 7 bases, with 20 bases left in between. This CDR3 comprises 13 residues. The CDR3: CAAGRVDTSEAFF. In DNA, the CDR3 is TGTGCCGCAGGCCGGGTTGATACTAGTGAAGCTTTCTTT.

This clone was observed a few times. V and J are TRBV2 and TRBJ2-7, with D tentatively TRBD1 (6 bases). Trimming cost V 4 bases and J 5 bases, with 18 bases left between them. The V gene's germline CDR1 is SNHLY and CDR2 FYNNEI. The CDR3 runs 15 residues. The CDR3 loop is CASSASQGLFNEQYF. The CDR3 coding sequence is TGTGCCAGCAGTGCCAGCCAGGGGCTTTTCAACGAGCAGTACTTC. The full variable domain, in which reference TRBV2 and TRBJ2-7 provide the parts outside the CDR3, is EPEVTQTPSHQVTQMGQEVILRCVPISNHLYFYWYRQILGQKVEFLVSFYNNEISEKSEIFDDQFSVERPDGSNFTLKIRSTKLEDSAMYFCASSASQGLFNEQYFGPGTRLTVT.

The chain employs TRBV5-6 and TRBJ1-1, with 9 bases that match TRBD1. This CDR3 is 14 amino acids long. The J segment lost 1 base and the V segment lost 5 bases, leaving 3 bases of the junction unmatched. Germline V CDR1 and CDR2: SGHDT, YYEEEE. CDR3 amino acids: CASRRTGENTEAFF. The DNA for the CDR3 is TGTGCCAGCAGGCGGACAGGGGAGAACACTGAAGCTTTCTTT. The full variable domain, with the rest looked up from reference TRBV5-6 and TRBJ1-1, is DAGVTQSPTHLIKTRGQQVTLRCSPKSGHDTVSWYQQALGQGPQFIFQYYEEEERQRGNFPDRFSGHQFPNYSSELNVNALLLGDSALYLCASRRTGENTEAFFGQGTRLTVV.

CDR3 sequence: CASSFRQHNQPQHF. DNA of the CDR3: TGTGCCAGCAGCTTCCGACAGCACAATCAGCCCCAGCATTTT. The chain recombines TRBV7-3 with TRBJ1-5; the D gene is possibly TRBD1 (5 bases). This CDR3 spans 14 amino acids. In germline, CDR1 is SGHTA, CDR2 FQGTGA. V was shortened by 3 bases and J by 3 bases, with 9 bases between the two germline ends.

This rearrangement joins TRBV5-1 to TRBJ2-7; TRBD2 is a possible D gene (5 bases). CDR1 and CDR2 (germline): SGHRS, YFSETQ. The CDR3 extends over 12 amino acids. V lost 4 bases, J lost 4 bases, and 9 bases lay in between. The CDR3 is CASSMGVYEQYF. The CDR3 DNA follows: TGCGCCAGCAGCATGGGAGTGTACGAGCAGTACTTC.

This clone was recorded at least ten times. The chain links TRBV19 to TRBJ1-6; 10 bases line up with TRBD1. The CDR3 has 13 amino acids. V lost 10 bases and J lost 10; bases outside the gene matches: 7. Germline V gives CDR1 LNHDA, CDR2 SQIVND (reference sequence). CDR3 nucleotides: TGTGCCATCGCAAAGGACAGGGGGTCACCCCTCCACTTT. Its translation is CAIAKDRGSPLHF.

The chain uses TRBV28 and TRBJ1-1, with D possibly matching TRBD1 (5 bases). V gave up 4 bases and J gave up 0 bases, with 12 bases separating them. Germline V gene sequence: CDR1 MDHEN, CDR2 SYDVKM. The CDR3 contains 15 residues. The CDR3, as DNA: TGTGCCAGCAGTTCGCACAGGAGCTTGAACACTGAAGCTTTCTTT. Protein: CASSSHRSLNTEAFF.

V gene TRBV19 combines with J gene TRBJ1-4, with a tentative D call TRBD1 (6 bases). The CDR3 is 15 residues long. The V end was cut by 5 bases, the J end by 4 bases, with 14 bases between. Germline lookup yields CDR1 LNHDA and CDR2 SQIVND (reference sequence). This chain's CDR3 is CASSGGAADNEKLFF. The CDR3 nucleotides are TGTGCCAGTAGTGGGGGCGCGGCAGATAATGAAAAACTGTTTTTT.

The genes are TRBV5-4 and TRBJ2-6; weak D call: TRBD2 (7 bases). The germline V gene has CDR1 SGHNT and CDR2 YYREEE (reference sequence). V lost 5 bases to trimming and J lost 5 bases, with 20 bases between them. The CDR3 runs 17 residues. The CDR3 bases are TGTGCCAGCAGTCAAAATGGGGGGGGCGGTTGGGCCAACGTCCTGACTTTC. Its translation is CASSQNGGGGWANVLTF. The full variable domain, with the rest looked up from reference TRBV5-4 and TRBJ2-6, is ETGVTQSPTHLIKTRGQQVTLRCSSQSGHNTVSWYQQALGQGPQFIFQYYREEENGRGNFPPRFSGLQFPNYSSELNVNALELDDSALYLCASSQNGGGGWANVLTFGAGSRLTVL.

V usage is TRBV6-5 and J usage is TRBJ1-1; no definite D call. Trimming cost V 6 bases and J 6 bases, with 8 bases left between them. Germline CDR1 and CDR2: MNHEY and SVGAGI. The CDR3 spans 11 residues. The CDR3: CASRHLAEAFF. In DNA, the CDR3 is TGTGCCAGCAGGCACCTAGCTGAAGCTTTCTTT.

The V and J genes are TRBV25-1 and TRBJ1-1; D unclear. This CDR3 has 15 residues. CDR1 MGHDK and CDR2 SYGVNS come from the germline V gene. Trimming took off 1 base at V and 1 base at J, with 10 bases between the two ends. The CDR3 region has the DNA TGTGCCAGCAGTGAATTGAGGGCGAGGAACACTGAAGCTTTCTTT. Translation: CASSELRARNTEAFF.

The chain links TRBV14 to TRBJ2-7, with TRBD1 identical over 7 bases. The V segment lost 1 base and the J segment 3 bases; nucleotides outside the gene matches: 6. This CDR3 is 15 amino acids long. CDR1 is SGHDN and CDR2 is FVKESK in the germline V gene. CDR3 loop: CASSQGTGLFYEQYF. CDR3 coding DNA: TGTGCCAGCAGCCAAGGGACAGGACTTTTCTACGAGCAGTACTTC. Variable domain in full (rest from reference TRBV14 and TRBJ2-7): EAGVTQFPSHSVIEKGQTVTLRCDPISGHDNLYWYRRVMGKEIKFLLHFVKESKQDESGMPNNRFLAERTGGTYSTLKVQPAELEDSGVYFCASSQGTGLFYEQYFGPGTRLTVT.

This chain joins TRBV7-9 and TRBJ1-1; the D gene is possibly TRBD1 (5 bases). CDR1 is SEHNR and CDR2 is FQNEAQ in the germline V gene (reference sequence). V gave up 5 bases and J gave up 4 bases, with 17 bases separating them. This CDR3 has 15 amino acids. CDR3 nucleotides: TGTGCCAGCAGCGCGACGCAGGGTCAGAGCACTGAAGCTTTCTTT. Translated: CASSATQGQSTEAFF.

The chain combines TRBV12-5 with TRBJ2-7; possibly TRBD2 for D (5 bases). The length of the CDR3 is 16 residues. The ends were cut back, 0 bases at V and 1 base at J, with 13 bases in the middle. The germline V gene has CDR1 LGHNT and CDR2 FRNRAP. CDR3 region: CASGLVWADSSYEQYF. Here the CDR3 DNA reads TGTGCTAGTGGTTTGGTATGGGCGGACTCGTCCTACGAGCAGTACTTC.

Here the CDR3 DNA reads TGTGCCAGCAGTCCTGATTACACGTCCTACGAGCAGTACTTC. Protein sequence: CASSPDYTSYEQYF. The chain links TRBV6-5 to TRBJ2-7; D ambiguous. CDR1 is MNHEY and CDR2 is SVGAGI in the germline V gene. CDR3 length: 14 amino acids. V shed 5 bases and J shed 1 base, with 12 bases lying between them.

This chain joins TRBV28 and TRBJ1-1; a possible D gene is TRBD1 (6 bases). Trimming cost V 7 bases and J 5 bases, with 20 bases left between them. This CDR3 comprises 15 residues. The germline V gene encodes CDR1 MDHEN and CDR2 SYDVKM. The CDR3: CASKSYFGGATEAFF. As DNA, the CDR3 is TGTGCCAGCAAATCCTACTTTGGGGGGGCGACTGAAGCTTTCTTT.

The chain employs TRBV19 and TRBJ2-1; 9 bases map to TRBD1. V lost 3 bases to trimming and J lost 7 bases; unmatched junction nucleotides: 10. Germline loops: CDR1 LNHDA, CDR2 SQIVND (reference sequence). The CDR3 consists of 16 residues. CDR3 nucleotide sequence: TGTGCCAGTAGTATGAGGGGGACAGGGACAAGAAATGAGCAGTTCTTC. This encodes CASSMRGTGTRNEQFF.

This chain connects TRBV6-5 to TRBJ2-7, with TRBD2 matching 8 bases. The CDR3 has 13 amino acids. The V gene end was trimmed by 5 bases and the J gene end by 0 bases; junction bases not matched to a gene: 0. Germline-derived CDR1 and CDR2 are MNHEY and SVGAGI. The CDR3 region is CASSRGGSYEQYF. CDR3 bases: TGTGCCAGCAGTCGGGGGGGCTCCTACGAGCAGTACTTC.

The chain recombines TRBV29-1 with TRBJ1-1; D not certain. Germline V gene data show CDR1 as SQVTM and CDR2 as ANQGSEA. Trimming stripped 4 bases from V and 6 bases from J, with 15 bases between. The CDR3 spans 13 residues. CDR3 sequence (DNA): TGCAGCGTTGCGGACTGGGGTGGCGCTGAAGCTTTCTTT. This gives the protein CSVADWGGAEAFF.

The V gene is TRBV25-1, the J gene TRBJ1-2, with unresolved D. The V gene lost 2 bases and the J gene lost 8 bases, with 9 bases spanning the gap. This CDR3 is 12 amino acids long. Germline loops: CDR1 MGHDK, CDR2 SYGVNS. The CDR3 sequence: CASSEGLLGYTF. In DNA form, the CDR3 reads TGTGCCAGCAGTGAAGGTCTCCTAGGCTACACCTTC.

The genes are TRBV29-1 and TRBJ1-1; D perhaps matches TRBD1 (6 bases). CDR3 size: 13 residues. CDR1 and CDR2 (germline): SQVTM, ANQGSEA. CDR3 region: CSYDLTGNTEAFF. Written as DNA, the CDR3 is TGCAGTTACGATCTGACAGGTAACACTGAAGCTTTCTTT.

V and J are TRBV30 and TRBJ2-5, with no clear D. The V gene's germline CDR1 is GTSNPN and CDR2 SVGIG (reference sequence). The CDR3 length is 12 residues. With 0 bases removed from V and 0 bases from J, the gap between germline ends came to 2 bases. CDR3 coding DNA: TGTGCCTGGAGTGTCGACCAAGAGACCCAGTACTTC. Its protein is CAWSVDQETQYF.

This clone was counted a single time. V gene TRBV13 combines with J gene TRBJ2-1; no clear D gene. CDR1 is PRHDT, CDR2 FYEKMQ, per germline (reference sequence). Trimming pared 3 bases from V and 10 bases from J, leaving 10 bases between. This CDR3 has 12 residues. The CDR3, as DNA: TGTGCCAGCAGCTTTATTGGTCGGGAGCAGTTCTTC. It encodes CASSFIGREQFF.